This T cell receptor (beta chain) is drawn from a study of T cell responses to AZD1222 COVID-19 vaccine. The method was immunoSEQ multiplex PCR; TCRdb's version includes in-frame clones alone and lacks a portion of them. The sample has 120,000 or so clones, approximately 85% seen once. The germline V gene has CDR1 SGHDN and CDR2 FVKESK. V was shortened by 0 bases and J by 1 base, with 15 bases between the two germline ends. The CDR3 has 17 residues. This receptor was identified in an adult in good health. The material was peripheral blood, obtained on day 0 of AZD1222 vaccination. The chain has TRBV14 and TRBJ1-2; D gene ambiguous. The CDR3 nucleotides are TGTGCCAGCAGCCAAGATCTTTTCGGCCGAAATAACTATGGCTACACCTTC. Translating it yields CASSQDLFGRNNYGYTF.